The 32 T cell receptor beta chains reported below all come from one sample, sequenced in a study of cytomegalovirus exposure and HLA in healthy donors. 13 Jbeta primers and 60 Vbeta primers were used for the PCR. Generated by immunoSEQ multiplex PCR, the TCRdb table keeps only in-frame clones and is missing some. The sample comprises about 140,000 clones, about 80% of which are singletons, and about 15% rests with the top ten. Sequenced sample: PBMCs. The source is a woman between 40 and 55 years old in good health and CMV-seronegative.

The chain couples TRBV5-4 to TRBJ1-6; 9 positions agree with TRBD1. This CDR3 is 15 amino acids long. With V trimmed by 4 bases and J by 5 bases, 4 bases remained unmatched. CDR1 and CDR2 from the germline V gene are SGHNT and YYREEE (reference sequence). CDR3 nucleotides: TGTGCCAGCAGCGGCGGGACAGGGAATAATTCACCCCTCCACTTT. Translation: CASSGGTGNNSPLHF.

Here the CDR3 DNA reads TGCGCCAGCAGCCAAGAAAGCCTAGCCCTCGGCACAGATACGCAGTATTTT. Residues: CASSQESLALGTDTQYF. The gene calls are TRBV4-3 and TRBJ2-3, with D maybe TRBD2 (5 bases). Germline V gene sequence: CDR1 LGHNA, CDR2 YSLEER. Trimming left V 0 bases short and J 1 base short, with 14 bases between. The length of the CDR3 is 17 residues.

The chain employs TRBV30 and TRBJ1-4; TRBD1 aligns across 7 bases. CDR3 size: 14 residues. V lost 1 base, J lost 7 bases, and 6 bases stayed unmatched. The germline CDR1 and CDR2 sequences are GTSNPN and SVGIG (reference sequence). The DNA for the CDR3 is TGTGCCTGGAGTGAAGGGGGCGGCTCTGAAAAACTGTTTTTT. Translated: CAWSEGGGSEKLFF.

This clone was found once. For the CDR3, the DNA is TGTGCCAGCAGCCTCTATACAGGACGGGACACTGAAGCTTTCTTT. Protein: CASSLYTGRDTEAFF. The V and J genes are TRBV9 and TRBJ1-1; perhaps TRBD1 as D (5 bases). This CDR3 region has 15 residues. V was pared by 4 bases and J by 3 bases, with 16 bases between. CDR1 is SGDLS and CDR2 is YYNGEE in the germline V gene.

This clone was observed a few times. The chain couples TRBV18 to TRBJ2-1, with D perhaps TRBD2 (5 bases). CDR3 length equals 16 residues. Trimming stripped 5 bases from V and 0 bases from J, with 14 bases between. In germline, CDR1 is KGHSH, CDR2 LQKENI. The CDR3 DNA is TGTGCCAGCTCAGACCTTGGAGCGGTCTCCTACAATGAGCAGTTCTTC. Its protein product is CASSDLGAVSYNEQFF.

The chain links TRBV2 to TRBJ2-1; D not resolved. This CDR3 region has 12 residues. The V end was cut by 6 bases, the J end by 6 bases, with 9 bases between. From germline, CDR1 is SNHLY and CDR2 FYNNEI. CDR3 region: CASRLLVNEQFF. CDR3 sequence (DNA): TGTGCCAGCAGACTCCTAGTCAATGAGCAGTTCTTC.

This chain joins TRBV5-1 and TRBJ2-1; 10 positions agree with TRBD2. V shed 3 bases and J 0 bases; nucleotides not matched to a gene: 3. Germline V lookup: CDR1 SGHRS, CDR2 YFSETQ. The CDR3 extends over 16 amino acids. The CDR3 bases are TGCGCCAGCAGCTCCCGACTAGCGGGCTCCTACAATGAGCAGTTCTTC. The encoded protein is CASSSRLAGSYNEQFF.

This clone was seen just once. The chain has TRBV7-2 and TRBJ2-1, with 10 bases lining up with TRBD2. V was pared by 3 bases and J by 7 bases, with 15 bases of the junction left unmatched. CDR3 length: 18 amino acids. Per germline, CDR1 SGHTA and CDR2 FQGNSA. In DNA form, the CDR3 reads TGTGCCAGCAGCTTTCGGGGAGCTAGCGGGAGTTTTGGAAATGAGCAGTTCTTC. Its protein product is CASSFRGASGSFGNEQFF.

The chain is built from TRBV14 and TRBJ2-5; 11 nucleotides line up with TRBD2. The CDR3 has 20 residues. V lost 3 bases and J lost 3; bases outside the gene matches: 18. Germline V gene data show CDR1 as SGHDN and CDR2 as FVKESK. CDR3 protein: CASSQRRPGLAAITKETQYF. As DNA, the CDR3 is TGTGCCAGCAGCCAGAGAAGGCCGGGACTAGCGGCAATAACTAAAGAGACCCAGTACTTC.

The chain uses TRBV28 and TRBJ2-3; 8 nucleotides line up with TRBD2. V gave up 5 bases and J gave up 5 bases; unmatched junction bases: 9. The V gene's germline CDR1 is MDHEN and CDR2 SYDVKM. CDR3 length: 15 residues. The CDR3 loop is CASSPESGRVDTQYF. The CDR3 nucleotides are TGTGCCAGCAGTCCGGAGAGCGGGAGAGTAGATACGCAGTATTTT. Full variable domain (remainder filled in from reference TRBV28 and TRBJ2-3): DVKVTQSSRYLVKRTGEKVFLECVQDMDHENMFWYRQDPGLGLRLIYFSYDVKMKEKGDIPEGYSVSREKKERFSLILESASTNQTSMYLCASSPESGRVDTQYFGPGTRLTVL.

This clone turned up a few times. V and J are TRBV2 and TRBJ1-3, with a tentative D call TRBD1 (5 bases). Deletions cut 11 bases from V and 3 bases from J, with 14 bases between. The CDR3 extends over 13 amino acids. Germline values: CDR1 SNHLY, CDR2 FYNNEI. DNA of the CDR3: TGTGCCGTTAAGGGGTTGGGTGGAAACACCATATATTTT. Translation: CAVKGLGGNTIYF.

The CDR3 reads CASSPGQFYSNQPQHF. The CDR3 coding sequence is TGTGCCAGTAGTCCGGGACAGTTCTATAGCAATCAGCCCCAGCATTTT. The chain combines TRBV19 with TRBJ1-5; 7 nucleotides line up with TRBD1. This CDR3 is 16 amino acids long. The germline V gene encodes CDR1 LNHDA and CDR2 SQIVND (reference sequence). Trimming took 5 bases from V and 0 from J; bases not matched to a gene: 7.

In regard to this clone: Relative to the germline gene, one junction end is altered; a read error may explain this. V and J are TRBV5-1 and TRBJ2-5; 12 nucleotides line up with TRBD2. This CDR3 spans 14 amino acids. Germline V gene lookup returns CDR1 SGHRS and CDR2 YFSETQ. The CDR3 bases are TGCGCCAGCAAGACTAGCGGGAGTGGAGAGACCCAGCACTTC. The encoded protein is CASKTSGSGETQHF.

The CDR3 sequence is CASSPRPGLAGESAETQYF. The CDR3, as DNA: TGTGCCAGCAGCCCGCGCCCGGGACTAGCGGGAGAAAGCGCGGAGACCCAGTACTTC. The V and J genes are TRBV7-9 and TRBJ2-5; 14 bases are shared with TRBD2. The junction had 16 bases not matched to a gene; V was cut back by 5 bases and J by 5 bases. This CDR3 has 19 residues. The germline V gene encodes CDR1 SEHNR and CDR2 FQNEAQ (reference sequence).

In its sample, this clone was seen a few times. The gene calls are TRBV2 and TRBJ2-3, with 9 bases lining up with TRBD2. The trim removed 8 bases at V and 5 bases at J, leaving 11 bases unmatched. This CDR3 has 15 residues. Germline-derived CDR1 and CDR2 are SNHLY and FYNNEI. CDR3 DNA: TGTGCCAGCGGATATTCGGCGGGAGGGATAGATACGCAGTATTTT. This encodes CASGYSAGGIDTQYF. The complete variable domain, with remaining parts taken from reference TRBV2 and TRBJ2-3, reads EPEVTQTPSHQVTQMGQEVILRCVPISNHLYFYWYRQILGQKVEFLVSFYNNEISEKSEIFDDQFSVERPDGSNFTLKIRSTKLEDSAMYFCASGYSAGGIDTQYFGPGTRLTVL.

This clone was recorded a few times. The chain is built from TRBV7-9 and TRBJ2-7; a possible D gene is TRBD1 (5 bases). The CDR3 covers 14 residues. Deletions cut 3 bases from V and 5 bases from J, with 14 bases between. Germline CDR1 and CDR2: SEHNR and FQNEAQ (reference sequence). CDR3 coding DNA: TGTGCCAGCAGCTTGACAGTCCCCGGCGACGAGCAGTACTTC. Its translation is CASSLTVPGDEQYF.

J is TRBJ1-6 and V is TRBV5-8; no firm D call. The length of the CDR3 is 15 residues. V dropped 2 bases and J dropped 6 bases, with 12 bases sitting between them. CDR1 is SGHTS and CDR2 is YDEGEE in the germline V gene. CDR3: CASSLRTMGNSPLHF. The DNA of the CDR3 is TGTGCCAGCAGCTTAAGGACTATGGGTAATTCACCCCTCCACTTT.

The chain has TRBV2 and TRBJ2-2; D is perhaps TRBD1 (6 bases). Germline V CDR1 and CDR2: SNHLY, FYNNEI. Deletions cut 5 bases from V and 7 bases from J, with 20 bases between. CDR3 size: 16 residues. CDR3 sequence (DNA): TGTGCCAGCAGTCCCCCCCCCGGACAGCGCTACGGGGAGCTGTTTTTT. It specifies CASSPPPGQRYGELFF. The full variable domain, rest sourced from reference TRBV2 and TRBJ2-2, is EPEVTQTPSHQVTQMGQEVILRCVPISNHLYFYWYRQILGQKVEFLVSFYNNEISEKSEIFDDQFSVERPDGSNFTLKIRSTKLEDSAMYFCASSPPPGQRYGELFFGEGSRLTVL.

This chain links TRBV27 with TRBJ2-7; 11 bases agree with TRBD1. The V and J ends lost 8 bases and 7 bases, in that order; junction bases with no gene match: 10. This CDR3 is built from 14 residues. Germline V gives CDR1 MNHEY, CDR2 SMNVEV (reference sequence). For the CDR3, the DNA is TGTGCCAGCCGCCTCGGGGGACAGGGGGGGGAGCAGTACTTC. Encoded protein: CASRLGGQGGEQYF.

The CDR3 is CASSLRGQGPIEQYF. The DNA for the CDR3 is TGTGCCAGCAGCTTAAGGGGACAGGGACCTATAGAGCAGTACTTC. The gene calls are TRBV13 and TRBJ2-7; 9 nucleotides line up with TRBD1. The CDR3 consists of 15 residues. J gave up 7 bases and V 2 bases, and 9 bases lay outside the gene matches. Germline V CDR1 and CDR2: PRHDT, FYEKMQ (reference sequence). Full variable domain (missing parts from reference TRBV13 and TRBJ2-7): AAGVIQSPRHLIKEKRETATLKCYPIPRHDTVYWYQQGPGQDPQFLISFYEKMQSDKGSIPDRFSAQQFSDYHSELNMSSLELGDSALYFCASSLRGQGPIEQYFGPGTRLTVT.

This clone was observed a single time. The V gene is TRBV19, the J gene TRBJ1-1; D gene uncertain. Looked up from germline, CDR1 is LNHDA and CDR2 is SQIVND (reference sequence). Trimming pared 6 bases from V and 0 bases from J, leaving 8 bases between. The CDR3 contains 13 residues. In nucleotides, the CDR3 is TGTGCCAGTAGGACTAGGGTGAACACTGAAGCTTTCTTT. It specifies CASRTRVNTEAFF.

This chain joins TRBV28 and TRBJ1-4; D ambiguous. The length of the CDR3 is 15 residues. Trimming shortened V by 3 bases and J by 0 bases, and 8 bases separated the two germline ends. Per germline, CDR1 MDHEN and CDR2 SYDVKM. CDR3 bases: TGTGCCAGCAGTTTCTCTACTTCAACTAATGAAAAACTGTTTTTT. Protein sequence: CASSFSTSTNEKLFF. Full variable domain (missing parts from reference TRBV28 and TRBJ1-4): DVKVTQSSRYLVKRTGEKVFLECVQDMDHENMFWYRQDPGLGLRLIYFSYDVKMKEKGDIPEGYSVSREKKERFSLILESASTNQTSMYLCASSFSTSTNEKLFFGSGTQLSVL.

This sequence joins TRBV27 and TRBJ1-3; D is undetermined. The CDR3 is 11 amino acids. Germline loops: CDR1 MNHEY, CDR2 SMNVEV (reference sequence). V was pared by 3 bases and J by 7 bases, with 4 bases between. The CDR3 DNA sequence: TGTGCCAGCAGTTTCGGGAACACCATATATTTT. Translating it yields CASSFGNTIYF.

The chain links TRBV7-9 to TRBJ2-3; D gene unclear. This CDR3 spans 16 amino acids. Germline V gives CDR1 SEHNR, CDR2 FQNEAQ (reference sequence). V lost 1 base, J lost 0 bases, and 11 bases lay in between. CDR3: CASSLGWAESTDTQYF. CDR3 bases: TGTGCCAGCAGCTTAGGGTGGGCAGAAAGCACAGATACGCAGTATTTT.

The chain combines TRBV27 with TRBJ2-1; 10 bases align to TRBD2. This CDR3 comprises 17 residues. The germline V gene has CDR1 MNHEY and CDR2 SMNVEV (reference sequence). Trimming took 2 bases from V and 10 from J; bases not matched to a gene: 14. The CDR3 bases are TGTGCCAGCAGTTTACTTCCTAGCGGGGGCCCTCCTTTAGAGCAGTTCTTC. Amino acid sequence: CASSLLPSGGPPLEQFF.

This clone has a single count. This chain links TRBV20-1 with TRBJ1-3; unclear D gene. The germline V gene has CDR1 DFQATT and CDR2 SNEGSKA (reference sequence). This CDR3 spans 10 amino acids. The CDR3, as DNA: TGCAGCGGGTCTGGAAACACCATATATTTT. Its protein product is CSGSGNTIYF.

This clone was seen a single time. This chain joins TRBV27 and TRBJ2-7; no clear D gene. Germline V CDR1 and CDR2: MNHEY, SMNVEV (reference sequence). Trimming took 3 bases from V and 3 from J, leaving 9 bases between them. CDR3 size: 13 residues. CDR3 DNA: TGTGCCAGCAGTTTCCATAGGAGCTACGAGCAGTACTTC. Translating it yields CASSFHRSYEQYF.

This rearrangement joins TRBV7-3 to TRBJ2-1; 9 nucleotides line up with TRBD2. J gave up 7 bases and V 2 bases, and 3 bases lay outside the gene matches. CDR1 is SGHTA, CDR2 FQGTGA, per germline. The CDR3 sequence is 14 residues long. The CDR3 sequence is CASSLSSGVNEQFF. DNA of the CDR3: TGTGCCAGCAGCTTATCTAGCGGGGTGAATGAGCAGTTCTTC.

The V gene is TRBV5-8, the J gene TRBJ2-3; 14 bases agree with TRBD2. The CDR3 has 15 residues. The junction had 2 bases not matched to a gene; V was cut back by 4 bases and J by 4 bases. The germline V gene has CDR1 SGHTS and CDR2 YDEGEE. The CDR3 protein is CASSGGLAGADTQYF. The DNA for the CDR3 is TGTGCCAGCAGCGGGGGACTAGCGGGAGCAGATACGCAGTATTTT.

The table lists this clone with a count of one. The chain joins TRBV6-4 to TRBJ2-6; no reliable D call. Germline V gene sequence: CDR1 MRHNA, CDR2 SNTAGT. The germline V and J ends were trimmed by 4 bases and 4 bases, with 5 bases remaining between them. The CDR3 covers 13 residues. This CDR3 reads CASSGPGANVLTF. The CDR3 bases are TGTGCCAGCAGTGGGCCCGGGGCCAACGTCCTGACTTTC.

This sequence joins TRBV19 and TRBJ2-2, with TRBD1 identical over 7 bases. The trim removed 5 bases at V and 3 bases at J, leaving 6 bases unmatched. Germline V gene data show CDR1 as LNHDA and CDR2 as SQIVND (reference sequence). CDR3 length: 15 amino acids. In DNA, the CDR3 is TGTGCCAGTAGTGAGCCGGGACAGTACACCGGGGAGCTGTTTTTT. This encodes CASSEPGQYTGELFF.

This rearrangement joins TRBV6-5 to TRBJ2-3; a weak D match, TRBD2 (6 bases). The CDR3 runs 15 residues. V was shortened by 4 bases and J by 3 bases, with 14 bases between the two germline ends. CDR1 is MNHEY, CDR2 SVGAGI, per germline. CDR3: CASSSRDLSTDTQYF. CDR3 sequence (DNA): TGTGCCAGCAGTTCCCGGGACTTATCGACAGATACGCAGTATTTT.